These 29 T cell receptor beta chains were sequenced from one sample in a study of beta chain features in type 1 diabetes. Of the isolated RNA, all was reverse transcribed, and so the sequenced material was expressed TCRB transcripts. Sequencing was performed with immunoSEQ multiplex PCR; in TCRdb, only in-frame clones are kept and a portion is missing. Of about 210,000 clones in the sample, 11% are singletons; the top ten hold 1% to 1.5%. Sequences were obtained from central memory CD4+ T cells from blood. The receptors originated from a man younger than 35 in good health.

The chain recombines TRBV27 with TRBJ2-7, with TRBD2 identical over 7 bases. V lost 7 bases to trimming and J lost 4 bases; unmatched junction nucleotides: 7. Germline V gene data show CDR1 as MNHEY and CDR2 as SMNVEV (reference sequence). This CDR3 is 13 amino acids long. The CDR3 here is CASNRAGSYEQYF. CDR3 nucleotide sequence: TGTGCCAGCAACCGAGCGGGGAGTTACGAGCAGTACTTC.

The V gene is TRBV9, the J gene TRBJ2-3; D not certain. CDR3 length equals 14 residues. The germline CDR1 and CDR2 sequences are SGDLS and YYNGEE. V gave up 0 bases and J gave up 6 bases, with 11 bases separating them. Written as DNA, the CDR3 is TGTGCCAGCAGCGTAGCACCCACTCCGGATACGCAGTATTTT. Its translation: CASSVAPTPDTQYF.

Notes on this clone: This may arise from a read error, as a much more abundant clone is one base away. Other DNA sequences in this specimen translate into the identical CDR3. The chain couples TRBV11-2 to TRBJ2-5; D is unclear. The germline V gene encodes CDR1 SGHAT and CDR2 FQNNGV. CDR3 length: 11 amino acids. The ends were cut back, 1 base at V and 4 bases at J, with 1 base in the middle. CDR3 bases: TGTGCCAGCAGCTTAGTAGAGACCCAGTACTTC. Translation gives CASSLVETQYF.

The chain carries TRBV19 and TRBJ1-2; a weak D match, TRBD1 (5 bases). The V gene lost 2 bases and the J gene lost 6 bases, with 19 bases spanning the gap. The CDR3 extends over 16 amino acids. Germline loops: CDR1 LNHDA, CDR2 SQIVND (reference sequence). The CDR3 protein is CASSISPSGTANGYTF. The CDR3 region has the DNA TGTGCCAGTAGTATATCCCCCTCCGGGACGGCTAATGGCTACACCTTC.

This clone was counted only a few times. The chain uses TRBV5-4 and TRBJ2-3; 9 bases are shared with TRBD2. CDR1 and CDR2 (germline): SGHNT, YYREEE (reference sequence). The CDR3 covers 16 residues. V trimming: 5 bases; J trimming: 5 bases; junction bases outside the gene matches: 12. The DNA of the CDR3 is TGTGCCAGCAGTCAATACTTAGCGGGAGTTGGAGATACGCAGTATTTT. It yields the protein CASSQYLAGVGDTQYF.

Only a few counts were recorded for this clone. This rearrangement joins TRBV18 to TRBJ2-1; 10 bases are shared with TRBD1. Germline-derived CDR1 and CDR2 are KGHSH and LQKENI. The CDR3 contains 16 residues. Unmatched junction bases numbered 7, after V lost 4 bases and J lost 4 bases. The CDR3 DNA is TGTGCCAGCTCACGCGGGACAGGGGCTATTTACAATGAGCAGTTCTTC. Its protein product is CASSRGTGAIYNEQFF.

This clone showed up just a few times. Written as DNA, the CDR3 is TGCAGCGTTAGGTCGGCGGGTGGATACGAGCAGTACTTC. It is translated as CSVRSAGGYEQYF. V and J are TRBV29-1 and TRBJ2-7; a weak D match, TRBD2 (5 bases). V shed 5 bases and J shed 4 bases, with 15 bases lying between them. This CDR3 has 13 residues. Germline-derived CDR1 and CDR2 are SQVTM and ANQGSEA.

At least ten counts were recorded for this clone. The chain combines TRBV5-6 with TRBJ2-2; tentatively, D is TRBD1 (6 bases). In germline, CDR1 is SGHDT, CDR2 YYEEEE. V gave up 1 base and J gave up 7 bases, with 17 bases separating them. The CDR3 is 16 residues long. The CDR3: CASSLTRTAGRGELFF. The CDR3 nucleotides read TGTGCCAGCAGCTTGACCAGGACAGCCGGGCGCGGGGAGCTGTTTTTT.

The rearrangement joins TRBV13 to TRBJ2-3; weak D call: TRBD2 (6 bases). Germline V gene data show CDR1 as PRHDT and CDR2 as FYEKMQ (reference sequence). V was shortened by 0 bases and J by 3 bases, with 10 bases between the two germline ends. This CDR3 is built from 15 residues. Here the CDR3 reads CASSLGWGETDTQYF. CDR3 sequence (DNA): TGTGCCAGCAGCTTAGGCTGGGGGGAGACAGATACGCAGTATTTT.

The chain uses TRBV29-1 and TRBJ2-3; 9 bases line up with TRBD1. The length of the CDR3 is 13 residues. The junction had 4 bases not matched to a gene; V was cut back by 8 bases and J by 1 base. CDR1 is SQVTM and CDR2 is ANQGSEA in the germline V gene. CDR3 residues: CSTRQGGTDTQYF. In DNA, the CDR3 is TGCAGCACCAGACAGGGGGGCACAGATACGCAGTATTTT.

This clone was counted only a few times. This may come from a read error, since a much larger clone is one base off. The identical CDR3 is also encoded by other nucleotide sequences in the sample. The rearrangement uses TRBV7-2 and TRBJ2-5, with D unclear. Germline CDR1 is SGHTA and CDR2 is FQGNSA. The V end was cut by 5 bases, the J end by 2 bases, with 3 bases between. The CDR3 covers 11 residues. For the CDR3, the DNA is TGTGCCAGCAGCCAACAAGAGACCCAGTACTTC. Protein: CASSQQETQYF.

V usage is TRBV27 and J usage is TRBJ2-5; D is perhaps TRBD1 (6 bases). Trimming took 5 bases from V and 2 from J, leaving 12 bases between them. Germline assignment: CDR1 MNHEY and CDR2 SMNVEV (reference sequence). CDR3 size: 14 residues. The CDR3 DNA follows: TGTGCCAGCAGTCTACACAGGGTGCAAGAGACCCAGTACTTC. Translation gives CASSLHRVQETQYF.

This clone was seen a few times. The genes are TRBV6-5 and TRBJ2-7, with 11 positions matching TRBD1. The CDR3 runs 16 residues. Germline V gives CDR1 MNHEY, CDR2 SVGAGI. Losses at the gene ends were 0 bases for V and 3 bases for J; bases not matched to a gene: 4. Here the CDR3 DNA reads TGTGCCAGCAGTTACTCGGGTGGGACAGGGGGCTACGAGCAGTACTTC. Its translation: CASSYSGGTGGYEQYF.

This clone was counted only a few times. V usage is TRBV25-1 and J usage is TRBJ2-7; weak D call: TRBD2 (5 bases). V was shortened by 5 bases and J by 3 bases, with 11 bases between the two germline ends. This CDR3 has 13 amino acids. Germline-derived CDR1 and CDR2 are MGHDK and SYGVNS. CDR3: CASSFGGSYEQYF. For the CDR3, the DNA is TGTGCCAGCAGTTTTGGAGGAAGCTACGAGCAGTACTTC.

This clone was seen more than once but under ten times. The gene calls are TRBV9 and TRBJ1-5; unclear D gene. V lost 0 bases and J lost 3, with 7 bases in between. CDR1 SGDLS and CDR2 YYNGEE come from the germline V gene. The CDR3 has 14 amino acids. As DNA, the CDR3 is TGTGCCAGCAGCGTAGCCGGGGTCAATCAGCCCCAGCATTTT. This gives the protein CASSVAGVNQPQHF.

This clone was counted only a few times. This chain joins TRBV30 and TRBJ2-2; 9 positions match TRBD2. This CDR3 is 17 amino acids long. J lost 3 bases, V lost 1 base, and 9 bases had no gene match. CDR1 and CDR2 from the germline V gene are GTSNPN and SVGIG (reference sequence). The CDR3: CAWSEVAGDLHTGELFF. The CDR3 DNA sequence: TGTGCCTGGAGTGAGGTAGCGGGAGATCTTCACACCGGGGAGCTGTTTTTT.

This clone was detected ten times or more. The rearrangement joins TRBV7-2 to TRBJ2-4, with D perhaps matching TRBD1 or TRBD2 (5 bases each). The V end lost 2 bases, the J end lost 5 bases, and 10 bases lay between the germline ends. CDR3 length equals 14 residues. From germline, CDR1 is SGHTA and CDR2 FQGNSA. CDR3 in amino acids: CASSLRRGENIQYF. In nucleotides, the CDR3 is TGTGCCAGCAGCTTAAGAAGGGGAGAAAACATTCAGTACTTC.

The chain has TRBV28 and TRBJ1-2; tentatively, D is TRBD1 (5 bases). The ends were cut back, 5 bases at V and 4 bases at J, with 14 bases in the middle. Germline V CDR1 and CDR2: MDHEN, SYDVKM. CDR3 length: 14 residues. Here the CDR3 reads CASSPPQGFYGYTF. As DNA, the CDR3 is TGTGCCAGCAGTCCACCCCAGGGATTCTATGGCTACACCTTC.

As concerns this clone: In the same sample, other DNA sequences code for this CDR3. The chain carries TRBV30 and TRBJ2-7; 8 nucleotides match TRBD2. Germline V lookup: CDR1 GTSNPN, CDR2 SVGIG (reference sequence). This CDR3 comprises 13 residues. The V segment lost 0 bases and the J segment 7 bases; nucleotides outside the gene matches: 5. As DNA, the CDR3 is TGTGCCTGGAGTGTAGGCGGGAGGTTGGAGCAGTACTTC. Translation gives CAWSVGGRLEQYF.

This chain links TRBV5-1 with TRBJ2-7; tentatively, D is TRBD1 (5 bases). V was shortened by 1 base and J by 4 bases, with 9 bases between the two germline ends. Germline CDR1 is SGHRS and CDR2 is YFSETQ. This CDR3 has 13 residues. As DNA, the CDR3 is TGCGCCAGCAGCTTGACCCAGGGTTACGAGCAGTACTTC. It specifies CASSLTQGYEQYF.

This clone was counted a few times. The chain carries TRBV6-5 and TRBJ2-3; D is perhaps TRBD2 (6 bases). The CDR3 extends over 15 amino acids. The ends were cut back, 5 bases at V and 4 bases at J, with 16 bases in the middle. Germline lookup yields CDR1 MNHEY and CDR2 SVGAGI. CDR3 residues: CASSPDGGAPDTQYF. The CDR3 DNA reads as TGTGCCAGCAGTCCCGACGGGGGAGCCCCAGATACGCAGTATTTT.

A remark on this clone: Just one base apart from a much larger clone, this may be a read error. In the same sample, other DNA sequences code for this CDR3. The rearrangement links TRBV18 to TRBJ2-3; 8 positions match TRBD2. V trimming: 4 bases; J trimming: 4 bases; junction bases outside the gene matches: 13. This CDR3 has 17 amino acids. Germline V gives CDR1 KGHSH, CDR2 LQKENI. In DNA, the CDR3 is TGTGCCAGCTCACTCAACATAGCGGGGCTGGGCGCAGATACGCAGTATTTT. Its protein product is CASSLNIAGLGADTQYF.

This rearrangement joins TRBV15 to TRBJ2-3, with 10 nucleotides matching TRBD2. Germline CDR1 reads LNHNV; CDR2 reads YYDKDF (reference sequence). Trimming took 2 bases from V and 2 from J; bases not matched to a gene: 1. This CDR3 has 15 amino acids. CDR3 nucleotide sequence: TGTGCCACCAGCAGACTAGCGGGAGACACAGATACGCAGTATTTT. Encoded protein: CATSRLAGDTDTQYF.

The chain employs TRBV30 and TRBJ1-1; D is uncertain. Looked up from germline, CDR1 is GTSNPN and CDR2 is SVGIG (reference sequence). The V and J ends lost 5 bases and 2 bases respectively, with 9 bases between them. CDR3 length equals 12 residues. DNA for the CDR3: TGTGCCTGGGTGAGAAGAAACACTGAAGCTTTCTTT. Translation gives CAWVRRNTEAFF.

This clone showed up just a few times. An end of the junction does not agree with germline; a read error may underlie this. The J gene is TRBJ2-5, the V gene TRBV2; TRBD2 matches at 12 bases. CDR1 and CDR2 (germline): SNHLY, FYNNEI. The CDR3 length is 11 residues. The CDR3 coding sequence is TGTGCCAGTTCGTCGACTAGCGGGAGTCACTTC. Translating it yields CASSSTSGSHF.

This chain connects TRBV18 to TRBJ1-2; D gene uncertain. The V gene's germline CDR1 is KGHSH and CDR2 LQKENI. Trimming shortened V by 5 bases and J by 1 base, and 11 bases separated the two germline ends. This CDR3 has 14 amino acids. The CDR3 is CASSTSTDNYGYTF. CDR3 sequence (DNA): TGTGCCAGCTCAACGTCGACTGATAACTATGGCTACACCTTC.

This clone turned up a few times. This chain links TRBV9 with TRBJ1-1; D call uncertain. V shed 0 bases and J shed 1 base, with 7 bases lying between them. The CDR3 has 14 amino acids. CDR1 is SGDLS, CDR2 YYNGEE, per germline. The CDR3 protein is CASSVGLKNTEAFF. CDR3 bases: TGTGCCAGCAGCGTAGGCCTCAAGAACACTGAAGCTTTCTTT. The full variable domain, rest sourced from reference TRBV9 and TRBJ1-1, is DSGVTQTPKHLITATGQRVTLRCSPRSGDLSVYWYQQSLDQGLQFLIQYYNGEERAKGNILERFSAQQFPDLHSELNLSSLELGDSALYFCASSVGLKNTEAFFGQGTRLTVV.

This sequence joins TRBV11-2 and TRBJ2-3; D might be TRBD1 or TRBD2, each matching 5 bases. Germline V CDR1 and CDR2: SGHAT, FQNNGV. This CDR3 spans 12 amino acids. Trimming shortened V by 10 bases and J by 6 bases, and 14 bases separated the two germline ends. CDR3 amino acids: CATTLGGDTQYF. The CDR3 DNA reads as TGTGCCACCACCCTTGGGGGTGATACGCAGTATTTT.

This clone was seen ten or more times. The chain is built from TRBV10-3 and TRBJ2-7; tentative D call: TRBD2 (6 bases). Germline CDR1 and CDR2: ENHRY and SYGVKD. V was cut by 11 bases and J by 8 bases, with 25 bases left in between. This CDR3 comprises 14 residues. The CDR3 DNA is TGTGCCGCGGGGTATATAGTCCCCCTACGAAAGCAGTACTTC. Translation: CAAGYIVPLRKQYF.